This section outlines one TCR beta chain sequence together with its context. Its target is not known. The record originates from a study of CD8+CD57+ T cells in acquired aplastic anemia. Across the study: Healthy CD8+ samples averaged roughly 12 million reads.

With 6 bases removed from V and 14 bases from J, the gap between germline ends came to 23 bases. CDR1 is SGHTA and CDR2 is FQGNSA in the germline V gene. The CDR3 totals 14 residues. Study-wide findings and caveats: In CD8+ cells, Simpson's diversity showed no significant difference between patients and controls. There were 25 to 30 CD8+ CDR3 sequences that occurred in both patients and controls.

Both TCR beta VDJ combination and CDR3 sequence profiling were carried out. Genomic DNA was the template for this profiling. In TCRdb, the reads were re-called with MiXCR into one record per CDR3 protein. The sample shows 350,000 to 450,000 distinct CDR3 sequences, about two thirds of them seen only once. The material sequenced was sorted CD4+, CD8+, or CD8+CD57+ T cells (not recorded which) from PBMCs. This sequence was found in a human donor in good health, serving as a control. The chain combines TRBV7-2 with TRBJ1-5, with D tentatively TRBD1 (5 bases). Here the CDR3 DNA reads TGTGCCAGCAGTCGTGGGGGGGGGGATCAGCCGGAGCATTTT. As protein: CASSRGGGDQPEHF.